The TCR beta chain described here comes from a study of blood T cell repertoires in COVID-19. The CDR3 runs 12 residues. Between the trimmed V and J ends, which lost 4 bases and 4 bases, there was a span of 7 bases. The germline CDR1 and CDR2 sequences are SEHNR and FQNEAQ (reference sequence). Data came from immunoSEQ multiplex PCR; TCRdb stores just in-frame clones and leaves some out. The table includes around 220,000 clones, 86% detected once. The clonotype comes from a man between 45 and 60 years old with acute or convalescent COVID-19. The sequenced material came from peripheral blood. The chain employs TRBV7-9 and TRBJ1-2; possible D gene TRBD1, 5 bases. The CDR3: CASSSTAYGYTF. For the CDR3, the DNA is TGTGCCAGCAGCTCGACAGCCTATGGCTACACCTTC.